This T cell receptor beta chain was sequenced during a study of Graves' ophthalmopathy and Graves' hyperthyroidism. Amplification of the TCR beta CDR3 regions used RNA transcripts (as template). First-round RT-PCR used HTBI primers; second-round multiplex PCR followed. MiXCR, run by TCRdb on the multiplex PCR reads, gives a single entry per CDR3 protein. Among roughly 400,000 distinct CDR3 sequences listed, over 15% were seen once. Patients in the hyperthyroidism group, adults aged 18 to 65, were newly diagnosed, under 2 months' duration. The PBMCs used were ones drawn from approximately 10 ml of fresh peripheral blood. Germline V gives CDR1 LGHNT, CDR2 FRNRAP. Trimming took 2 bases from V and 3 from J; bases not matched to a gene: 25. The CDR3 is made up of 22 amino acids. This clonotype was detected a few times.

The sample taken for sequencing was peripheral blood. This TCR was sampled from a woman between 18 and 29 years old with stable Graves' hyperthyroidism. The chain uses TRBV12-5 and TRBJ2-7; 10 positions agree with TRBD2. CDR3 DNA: TGTGCTAGTGGTTTGCCCCGGACAGGAGTCGGGACTAGCGAGATCCCCGGCTACGAGCAGTACTTC. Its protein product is CASGLPRTGVGTSEIPGYEQYF.